These 31 T cell receptor beta chains were sequenced from one sample in a study of cytomegalovirus exposure and HLA in healthy donors. Vbeta (60) and Jbeta (13) primers were used in the PCR. Clones were sequenced by immunoSEQ multiplex PCR, and TCRdb holds only the in-frame ones, with some missing. The table records about 130,000 clones, roughly four fifths of them present only once. The specimen was PBMCs. Source of these receptors: a man aged 25-40 years in good health and CMV-seronegative.

The rearrangement uses TRBV11-2 and TRBJ2-3, with TRBD1 as a possible D gene (6 bases). Germline CDR1 and CDR2: SGHAT and FQNNGV. V was shortened by 1 base and J by 2 bases, with 13 bases between the two germline ends. The CDR3 runs to 16 residues. As DNA, the CDR3 is TGTGCCAGCAGCTTAGCCGACAGGAGGCCCACAGATACGCAGTATTTT. Translation gives CASSLADRRPTDTQYF.

The CDR3 nucleotides are TGTGCCAGCAGTACTCGGGACAGGGTAAGCAATCAGCCCCAGCATTTT. It encodes CASSTRDRVSNQPQHF. This rearrangement joins TRBV6-6 to TRBJ1-5; the match to TRBD1 covers 9 bases. The CDR3 length is 16 residues. V lost 5 bases to trimming and J lost 1 base; unmatched junction nucleotides: 6. CDR1 and CDR2 (germline): MNHNY, SVGAGI (reference sequence).

The chain links TRBV6-1 to TRBJ2-3, with D perhaps matching TRBD2 (7 bases). CDR1 and CDR2 (germline): MNHNS, SASEGT. Trimming cost V 3 bases and J 1 base, with 14 bases left between them. CDR3 size: 16 residues. The CDR3 nucleotides are TGTGCCAGCAGTGACCCCCGGGGGGCCCGCACAGATACGCAGTATTTT. Protein: CASSDPRGARTDTQYF.

The chain combines TRBV28 with TRBJ1-4, with TRBD1 as a possible D gene (6 bases). In germline, CDR1 is MDHEN, CDR2 SYDVKM. V was shortened by 11 bases and J by 6 bases, with 13 bases between the two germline ends. The CDR3 covers 12 residues. CDR3 DNA sequence: TGTGCCGGCGGCAGGGGAGATGAAAAACTGTTTTTT. Its protein is CAGGRGDEKLFF.

The rearrangement uses TRBV27 and TRBJ2-3, with TRBD2 matching 13 bases. V lost 4 bases and J lost 4; bases outside the gene matches: 5. The CDR3 has 16 residues. CDR1 and CDR2 from the germline V gene are MNHEY and SMNVEV (reference sequence). In DNA form, the CDR3 reads TGTGCCAGCAGTTCCAGGACTAGCGGGGGCGCAGATACGCAGTATTTT. Translating gives CASSSRTSGGADTQYF.

The chain is built from TRBV6-4 and TRBJ2-1; 9 positions match TRBD2. CDR3 length: 16 residues. Germline trimming cut 0 bases from V and 9 bases from J; bases unmatched to any gene: 9. Germline V gene sequence: CDR1 MRHNA, CDR2 SNTAGT. This chain's CDR3 is CASSDSRSGRMGEQFF. As DNA, the CDR3 is TGTGCCAGCAGTGACTCGCGTAGCGGGAGAATGGGTGAGCAGTTCTTC.

The J gene is TRBJ1-2, the V gene TRBV28; D perhaps matches TRBD1 (6 bases). V lost 8 bases and J 9 bases, leaving 25 bases between the germline ends. The CDR3 runs to 15 residues. Germline CDR1 MDHEN, CDR2 SYDVKM. The CDR3 sequence: CASQGGSTGKSSYTF. CDR3 coding DNA: TGTGCCAGCCAAGGAGGTTCGACAGGCAAAAGCAGCTACACCTTC.

V and J are TRBV5-3 and TRBJ2-1; D is possibly TRBD1 (5 bases). TRBV5-3 is treated as an ORF (open reading frame) with a function not yet certain. This CDR3 comprises 13 residues. Trimming stripped 8 bases from V and 5 bases from J, with 14 bases between. The CDR3 region is CARTTDRDNEQFF. CDR3 DNA: TGTGCCAGGACGACCGACAGAGACAATGAGCAGTTCTTC.

The gene calls are TRBV5-4 and TRBJ2-5; TRBD2 matches at 8 bases. Germline lookup yields CDR1 SGHNT and CDR2 YYREEE (reference sequence). Unmatched junction bases numbered 5, after V lost 2 bases and J lost 5 bases. The CDR3 has 14 residues. The chain's CDR3 is CASSLAGARETQYF. CDR3 in DNA: TGTGCCAGCAGCTTAGCGGGGGCTAGGGAGACCCAGTACTTC. The variable domain in full, completed from reference TRBV5-4 and TRBJ2-5, reads ETGVTQSPTHLIKTRGQQVTLRCSSQSGHNTVSWYQQALGQGPQFIFQYYREEENGRGNFPPRFSGLQFPNYSSELNVNALELDDSALYLCASSLAGARETQYFGPGTRLLVL.

This clone turned up a few times. This chain uses TRBV4-1 with TRBJ1-2, with 9 bases lining up with TRBD1. Trimming cost V 0 bases and J 7 bases; bases outside gene matches: 6. This CDR3 has 15 amino acids. Germline values: CDR1 MGHRA, CDR2 YSYEKL. The CDR3 DNA reads TGCGCCAGCAGCCAAGACGGACAGGGGTGGAGTGGCTACACCTTC. It yields the protein CASSQDGQGWSGYTF.

This sequence joins TRBV28 and TRBJ2-1; 10 positions match TRBD1. CDR1 is MDHEN, CDR2 SYDVKM, per germline. The ends lost 6 bases at V and 5 bases at J; junction bases unmatched: 7. The CDR3 spans 15 residues. CDR3 sequence: CASRGGQGSHNEQFF. The CDR3, as DNA: TGTGCCAGCAGGGGGGGACAGGGGTCGCACAATGAGCAGTTCTTC.

The chain has TRBV28 and TRBJ2-5; 7 bases fit TRBD1. The germline gives CDR1 MDHEN, CDR2 SYDVKM. The V and J ends lost 4 bases and 4 bases, in that order; junction bases with no gene match: 9. The CDR3 consists of 15 residues. The CDR3 DNA follows: TGTGCCAGCAGTTCCTCGACAGGGATAGGAGAGACCCAGTACTTC. Amino acid sequence: CASSSSTGIGETQYF.

The chain couples TRBV29-1 to TRBJ1-2; 7 positions match TRBD1. V dropped 4 bases and J dropped 5; count of bases not matched to a gene: 7. The germline V gene has CDR1 SQVTM and CDR2 ANQGSEA. The CDR3 spans 13 residues. The DNA for the CDR3 is TGCAGCGTTGTCCAGGGACAGTCGTATGGCTACACCTTC. Translated, it gives CSVVQGQSYGYTF.

The rearrangement joins TRBV28 to TRBJ1-5; TRBD1 agrees at 7 bases. The junction had 5 bases not matched to a gene; V was cut back by 6 bases and J by 3 bases. CDR1 and CDR2 from the germline V gene are MDHEN and SYDVKM. The CDR3 is made up of 14 amino acids. This CDR3 is CASSSRGNNQPQHF. The CDR3 DNA is TGTGCCAGCAGCAGCAGGGGGAACAATCAGCCCCAGCATTTT.

The chain combines TRBV7-8 with TRBJ2-1; the D gene is possibly TRBD2 (6 bases). Trimming removed 1 base from V and 7 bases from J, with 20 bases in between. The CDR3 contains 17 residues. Germline V gene data show CDR1 as SGHVS and CDR2 as FQNEAQ. The DNA for the CDR3 is TGTGCCAGCAGCTTAGTTCGTTCGCGGGAATTCGGGAATGAGCAGTTCTTC. Translated: CASSLVRSREFGNEQFF.

The chain has TRBV6-6 and TRBJ1-1, with a possible D match to TRBD1 (5 bases). This CDR3 has 14 amino acids. Germline CDR1 reads MNHNY; CDR2 reads SVGAGI (reference sequence). Trimming removed 5 bases at V and 5 bases at J, with 15 bases between. The CDR3 sequence: CASSRGPARTEAFF. Written as DNA, the CDR3 is TGTGCCAGCAGTAGGGGCCCCGCTAGGACTGAAGCTTTCTTT.

This sequence joins TRBV5-6 and TRBJ2-1; 13 bases are shared with TRBD2. Trimming removed 4 bases from V and 4 bases from J; junction bases left unmatched: 8. The CDR3 runs to 17 residues. Per germline, CDR1 SGHDT and CDR2 YYEEEE. CDR3 bases: TGTGCCAGCAGCGCCGAGGGACTAGCGGGGATTTACAATGAGCAGTTCTTC. Protein sequence: CASSAEGLAGIYNEQFF.

The gene calls are TRBV20-1 and TRBJ1-2, with D tentatively TRBD1 (5 bases). V lost 3 bases, J lost 4 bases, and 6 bases lay in between. The germline gives CDR1 DFQATT, CDR2 SNEGSKA (reference sequence). The CDR3 sequence is 11 residues long. CDR3 DNA: TGCAGTGCTAGCCAGGGCTATGGCTACACCTTC. Translating it yields CSASQGYGYTF.

The V call is TRBV28, the J call TRBJ1-5; the D is unclear. V lost 6 bases to trimming and J lost 9 bases, with 15 bases between them. Germline CDR1 is MDHEN and CDR2 is SYDVKM. The CDR3 has 13 residues. The CDR3 DNA is TGTGCCAGCAGCCAAACCGGGGTATCGCCCCAGCATTTT. Encoded protein: CASSQTGVSPQHF. The whole variable domain, remainder taken from reference TRBV28 and TRBJ1-5, is DVKVTQSSRYLVKRTGEKVFLECVQDMDHENMFWYRQDPGLGLRLIYFSYDVKMKEKGDIPEGYSVSREKKERFSLILESASTNQTSMYLCASSQTGVSPQHFGDGTRLSIL.

J is TRBJ1-2 and V is TRBV11-1, with D perhaps matching TRBD1 (6 bases). Germline values: CDR1 SGHAT, CDR2 FQDESV (reference sequence). This CDR3 is built from 12 residues. V was pared by 2 bases and J by 8 bases, with 9 bases between. The DNA of the CDR3 is TGTGCCAGCAGCTTACAGGGGACGGGCTACACCTTC. It encodes CASSLQGTGYTF.

The table lists this clone with a count of one. The chain links TRBV10-3 to TRBJ1-5, with TRBD1 identical over 12 bases. Looked up from germline, CDR1 is ENHRY and CDR2 is SYGVKD. This CDR3 spans 19 amino acids. After removal of 3 bases from V and 1 base from J, the junction contained 10 bases not matched to a gene. CDR3 amino acids: CAISDSGTGGAESNQPQHF. CDR3 coding DNA: TGTGCCATCAGTGACTCCGGGACAGGGGGCGCGGAGAGCAATCAGCCCCAGCATTTT.

This clone appeared once. The chain couples TRBV5-1 to TRBJ2-7; 9 bases are shared with TRBD1. This CDR3 is 16 amino acids long. J was trimmed by 3 bases and V by 0 bases; bases with no gene match: 7. CDR1 is SGHRS, CDR2 YFSETQ, per germline. The CDR3 nucleotides read TGCGCCAGCAGCTTGGAAACCGGGACAGGGAGCTACGAGCAGTACTTC. Translation gives CASSLETGTGSYEQYF.

The V gene is TRBV7-6, the J gene TRBJ2-1, with TRBD2 matching over 8 bases. V was pared by 7 bases and J by 8 bases, with 13 bases of the junction left unmatched. This CDR3 has 15 residues. CDR1 is SGHVS and CDR2 is FNYEAQ in the germline V gene. CDR3 sequence (DNA): TGTGCCAGCACCTCCCCCGGGGGACTAGGCGATGAGCAGTTCTTC. Residues: CASTSPGGLGDEQFF. Using reference TRBV7-6 and TRBJ2-1 for the parts outside the CDR3, the full variable domain is GAGVSQSPRYKVTKRGQDVALRCDPISGHVSLYWYRQALGQGPEFLTYFNYEAQQDKSGLPNDRFSAERPEGSISTLTIQRTEQRDSAMYRCASTSPGGLGDEQFFGPGTRLTVL.

For this clone: The limits of the CDR3 on the DNA are not certain, so only TCRdb's listed CDR3 is given. The chain uses TRBV4-3 and TRBJ1-4; the table's D gene call, TRBD1, was not cross checked with the DNA. Germline CDR1 reads LGHNA; CDR2 reads YSLEER. The CDR3 length equals 15 residues, ends included. The CDR3 loop reads CASSLSGQGEEKLFF.

This chain joins TRBV28 and TRBJ2-7; D is possibly TRBD1 (6 bases). Per germline, CDR1 MDHEN and CDR2 SYDVKM. CDR3 length equals 14 residues. The germline V and J ends were trimmed by 5 bases and 5 bases, with 16 bases remaining between them. The chain's CDR3 is CASSPPRGWDEQYF. The CDR3 DNA reads as TGTGCCAGCAGTCCCCCTAGGGGGTGGGACGAGCAGTACTTC.

V and J are TRBV11-2 and TRBJ2-7, with 7 bases matching TRBD1. The V gene's germline CDR1 is SGHAT and CDR2 FQNNGV. Germline trimming cut 5 bases from V and 7 bases from J; bases unmatched to any gene: 14. The CDR3 runs to 15 residues. DNA for the CDR3: TGTGCCAGCAGCAGTTCAAAGACAGGGCCGGGTGAGCAGTACTTC. This codes for CASSSSKTGPGEQYF. Filled out from reference TRBV11-2 and TRBJ2-7, the complete variable domain reads EAGVAQSPRYKIIEKRQSVAFWCNPISGHATLYWYQQILGQGPKLLIQFQNNGVVDDSQLPKDRFSAERLKGVDSTLKIQPAKLEDSAVYLCASSSSKTGPGEQYFGPGTRLTVT.

This clone was counted once. V and J are TRBV27 and TRBJ1-2, with 7 nucleotides matching TRBD1. J was trimmed by 7 bases and V by 5 bases; bases with no gene match: 13. Germline V CDR1 and CDR2: MNHEY, SMNVEV (reference sequence). This CDR3 comprises 15 residues. CDR3 region: CASSRQGFVSGGYTF. As DNA, the CDR3 is TGTGCCAGCAGTCGACAGGGATTTGTTAGCGGTGGCTACACCTTC.

The rearrangement joins TRBV25-1 to TRBJ1-1; a possible D gene is TRBD1 (6 bases). V was shortened by 3 bases and J by 3 bases, with 14 bases between the two germline ends. Looked up from germline, CDR1 is MGHDK and CDR2 is SYGVNS. This CDR3 spans 15 amino acids. CDR3 sequence (DNA): TGTGCCAGCAGTGATCTGATACGACAGGACACTGAAGCTTTCTTT. It specifies CASSDLIRQDTEAFF.

This sequence joins TRBV7-3 and TRBJ2-1; 9 bases fit TRBD2. CDR3 length: 15 amino acids. V lost 6 bases, J lost 2 bases, and 5 bases stayed unmatched. Germline CDR1 and CDR2: SGHTA and FQGTGA. The CDR3 DNA reads TGTGCCAGCAGATTTAGCGGGGGACCCTACAATGAGCAGTTCTTC. Translated, it gives CASRFSGGPYNEQFF.

This rearrangement joins TRBV7-3 to TRBJ2-3; 10 bases line up with TRBD2. Germline CDR1 SGHTA, CDR2 FQGTGA. V shed 2 bases and J 2 bases; nucleotides not matched to a gene: 1. The CDR3 is 15 residues long. As DNA, the CDR3 is TGTGCCAGCAGCTTAGGACTAGCGGCCACAGATACGCAGTATTTT. This translates into CASSLGLAATDTQYF.

This chain joins TRBV5-1 and TRBJ1-1; no reliable D call. The CDR3 length is 14 residues. CDR1 is SGHRS and CDR2 is YFSETQ in the germline V gene. V gave up 0 bases and J gave up 1 base, with 7 bases separating them. The CDR3 sequence: CASSLVAENTEAFF. The CDR3 DNA sequence: TGCGCCAGCAGCTTGGTGGCAGAGAACACTGAAGCTTTCTTT.